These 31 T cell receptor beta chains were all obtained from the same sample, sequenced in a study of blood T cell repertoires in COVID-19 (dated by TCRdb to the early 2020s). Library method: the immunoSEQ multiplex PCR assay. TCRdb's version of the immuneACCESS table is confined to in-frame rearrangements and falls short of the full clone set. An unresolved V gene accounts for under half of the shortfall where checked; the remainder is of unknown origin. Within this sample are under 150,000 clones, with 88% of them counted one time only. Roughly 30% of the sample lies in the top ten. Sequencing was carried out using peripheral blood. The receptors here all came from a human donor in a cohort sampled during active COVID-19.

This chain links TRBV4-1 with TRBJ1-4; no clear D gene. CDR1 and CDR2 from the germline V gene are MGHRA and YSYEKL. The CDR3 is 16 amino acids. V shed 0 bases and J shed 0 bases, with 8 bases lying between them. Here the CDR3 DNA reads TGCGCCAGCAGCCAAGATCCGTATACAACTAATGAAAAACTGTTTTTT. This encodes CASSQDPYTTNEKLFF.

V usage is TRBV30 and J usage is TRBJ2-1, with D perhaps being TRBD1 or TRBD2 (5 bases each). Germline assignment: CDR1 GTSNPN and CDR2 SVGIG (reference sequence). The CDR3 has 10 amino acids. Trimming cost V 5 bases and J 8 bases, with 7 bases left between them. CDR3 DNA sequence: TGTGCCTGGGGGGGAGATGAGCAGTTCTTC. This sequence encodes CAWGGDEQFF.

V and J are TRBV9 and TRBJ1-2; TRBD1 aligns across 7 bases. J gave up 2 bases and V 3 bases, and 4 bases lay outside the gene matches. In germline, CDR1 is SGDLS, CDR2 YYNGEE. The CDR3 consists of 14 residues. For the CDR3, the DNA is TGTGCCAGCAGCGGGGACAGTCCAAACTATGGCTACACCTTC. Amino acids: CASSGDSPNYGYTF.

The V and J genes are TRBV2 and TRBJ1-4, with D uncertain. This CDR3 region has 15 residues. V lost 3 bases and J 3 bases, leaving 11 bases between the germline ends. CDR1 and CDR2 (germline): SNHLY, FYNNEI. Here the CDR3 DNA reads TGTGCCAGCAGTGATTTGGGAGCGCCTAATGAAAAACTGTTTTTT. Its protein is CASSDLGAPNEKLFF. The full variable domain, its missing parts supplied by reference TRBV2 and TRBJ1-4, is EPEVTQTPSHQVTQMGQEVILRCVPISNHLYFYWYRQILGQKVEFLVSFYNNEISEKSEIFDDQFSVERPDGSNFTLKIRSTKLEDSAMYFCASSDLGAPNEKLFFGSGTQLSVL.

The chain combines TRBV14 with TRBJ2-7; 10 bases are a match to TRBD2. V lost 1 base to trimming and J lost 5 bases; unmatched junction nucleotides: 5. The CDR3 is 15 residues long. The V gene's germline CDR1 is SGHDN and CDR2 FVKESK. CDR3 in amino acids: CASSQGPLAGDEQYF. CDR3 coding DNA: TGTGCCAGCAGCCAAGGTCCCCTAGCGGGGGACGAGCAGTACTTC.

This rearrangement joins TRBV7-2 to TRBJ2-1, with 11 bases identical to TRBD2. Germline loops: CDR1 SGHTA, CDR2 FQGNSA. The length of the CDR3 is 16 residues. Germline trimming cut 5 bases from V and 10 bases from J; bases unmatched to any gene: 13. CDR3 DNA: TGTGCCAGCAGCCCATCCCTAGCGGGGGGTGACAGAGAGCAGTTCTTC. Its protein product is CASSPSLAGGDREQFF.

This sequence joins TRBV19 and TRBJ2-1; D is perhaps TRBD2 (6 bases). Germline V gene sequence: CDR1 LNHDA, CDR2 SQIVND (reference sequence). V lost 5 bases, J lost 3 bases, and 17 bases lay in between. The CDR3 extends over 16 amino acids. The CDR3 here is CASSPGGASDYNEQFF. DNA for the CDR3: TGTGCCAGTAGTCCCGGGGGTGCGTCAGACTACAATGAGCAGTTCTTC.

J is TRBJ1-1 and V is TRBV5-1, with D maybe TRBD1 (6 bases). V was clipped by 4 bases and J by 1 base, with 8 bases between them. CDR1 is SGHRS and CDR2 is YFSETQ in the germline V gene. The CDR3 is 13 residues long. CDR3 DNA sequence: TGCGCCAGCAGCGACAGGCCGAACACTGAAGCTTTCTTT. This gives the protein CASSDRPNTEAFF.

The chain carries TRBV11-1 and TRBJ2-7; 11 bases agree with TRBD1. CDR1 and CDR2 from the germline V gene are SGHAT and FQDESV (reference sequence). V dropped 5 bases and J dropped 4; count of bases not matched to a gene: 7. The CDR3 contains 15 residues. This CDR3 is CASSPWTGGEYEQYF. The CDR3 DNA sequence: TGTGCCAGCAGCCCGTGGACAGGGGGCGAGTACGAGCAGTACTTC. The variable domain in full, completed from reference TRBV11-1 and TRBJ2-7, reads EAEVAQSPRYKITEKSQAVAFWCDPISGHATLYWYRQILGQGPELLVQFQDESVVDDSQLPKDRFSAERLKGVDSTLKIQPAELGDSAMYLCASSPWTGGEYEQYFGPGTRLTVT.

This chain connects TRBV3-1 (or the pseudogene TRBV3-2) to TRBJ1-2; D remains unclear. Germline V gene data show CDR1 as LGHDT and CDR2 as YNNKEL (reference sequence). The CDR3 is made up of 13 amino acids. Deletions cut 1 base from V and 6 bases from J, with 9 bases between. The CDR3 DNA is TGTGCCAGCAGCCAAGGAGGGTTAAATGGCTACACCTTC. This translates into CASSQGGLNGYTF.

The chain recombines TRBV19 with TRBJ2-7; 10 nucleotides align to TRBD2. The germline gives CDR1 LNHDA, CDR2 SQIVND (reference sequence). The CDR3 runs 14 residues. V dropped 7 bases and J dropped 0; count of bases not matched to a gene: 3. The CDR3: CASKTSGYSYEQYF. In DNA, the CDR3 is TGTGCCAGTAAGACTAGCGGGTACTCCTACGAGCAGTACTTC.

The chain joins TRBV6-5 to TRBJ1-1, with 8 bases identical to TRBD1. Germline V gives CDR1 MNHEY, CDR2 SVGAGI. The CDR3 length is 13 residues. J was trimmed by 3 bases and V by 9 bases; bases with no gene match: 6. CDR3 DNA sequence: TGTGCCAGGGACAGGGTGAGTGACACTGAAGCTTTCTTT. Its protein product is CARDRVSDTEAFF.

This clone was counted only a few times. As DNA, the CDR3 is TGTGCCATCAGCCCTACCTCAGGTAACAACGAGCAGTACTTC. The encoded protein is CAISPTSGNNEQYF. The chain couples TRBV10-3 to TRBJ2-7, with D unclear. CDR3 size: 14 residues. Germline values: CDR1 ENHRY, CDR2 SYGVKD. Deletions cut 6 bases from V and 5 bases from J, with 17 bases between.

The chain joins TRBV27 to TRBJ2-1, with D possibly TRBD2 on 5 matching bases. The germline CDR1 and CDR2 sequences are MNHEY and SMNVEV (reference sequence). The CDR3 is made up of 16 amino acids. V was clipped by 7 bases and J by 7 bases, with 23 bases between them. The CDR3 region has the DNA TGTGCCAGCACCCGTCACGGGGTAGTAGCTCGGAATGAGCAGTTCTTC. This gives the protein CASTRHGVVARNEQFF.

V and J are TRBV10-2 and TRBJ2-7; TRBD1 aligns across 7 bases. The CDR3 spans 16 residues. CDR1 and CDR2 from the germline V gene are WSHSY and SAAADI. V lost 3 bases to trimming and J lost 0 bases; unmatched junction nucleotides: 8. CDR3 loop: CASSDVKGAGSYEQYF. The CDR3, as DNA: TGCGCCAGCAGTGACGTCAAGGGGGCAGGCTCCTACGAGCAGTACTTC.

CDR3 nucleotides: TGTGCCAGCAGGGTGGACAGACTTAACACTGAAGCTTTCTTT. This sequence encodes CASRVDRLNTEAFF. The genes are TRBV2 and TRBJ1-1; a possible D gene is TRBD1 (6 bases). V lost 6 bases, J lost 2 bases, and 13 bases lay in between. The CDR3 runs 14 residues. Germline lookup yields CDR1 SNHLY and CDR2 FYNNEI. Full variable domain (remainder filled in from reference TRBV2 and TRBJ1-1): EPEVTQTPSHQVTQMGQEVILRCVPISNHLYFYWYRQILGQKVEFLVSFYNNEISEKSEIFDDQFSVERPDGSNFTLKIRSTKLEDSAMYFCASRVDRLNTEAFFGQGTRLTVV.

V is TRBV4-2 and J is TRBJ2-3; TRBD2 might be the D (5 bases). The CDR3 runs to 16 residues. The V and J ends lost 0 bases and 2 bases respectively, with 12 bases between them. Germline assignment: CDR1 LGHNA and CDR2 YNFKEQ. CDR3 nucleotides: TGTGCCAGCAGCCAAGAGGAGCGGTTAACCACAGATACGCAGTATTTT. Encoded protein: CASSQEERLTTDTQYF.

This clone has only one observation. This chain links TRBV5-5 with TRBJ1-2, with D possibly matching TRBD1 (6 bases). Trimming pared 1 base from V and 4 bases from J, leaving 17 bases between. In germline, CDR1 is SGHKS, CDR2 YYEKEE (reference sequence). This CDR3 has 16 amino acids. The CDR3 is CASSLHPSGTLYGYTF. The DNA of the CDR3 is TGTGCCAGCAGCTTGCACCCATCCGGGACACTCTATGGCTACACCTTC.

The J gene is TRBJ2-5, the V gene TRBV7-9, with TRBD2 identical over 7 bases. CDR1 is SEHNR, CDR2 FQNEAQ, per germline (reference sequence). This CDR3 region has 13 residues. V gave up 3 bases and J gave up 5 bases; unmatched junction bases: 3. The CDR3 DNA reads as TGTGCCAGCAGCTTTGTGGGGGGGGAGACCCAGTACTTC. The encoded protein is CASSFVGGETQYF.

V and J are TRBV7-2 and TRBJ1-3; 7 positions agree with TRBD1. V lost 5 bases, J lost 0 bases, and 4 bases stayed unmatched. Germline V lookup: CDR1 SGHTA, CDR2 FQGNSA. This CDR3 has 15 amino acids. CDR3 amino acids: CASSPGQVSGNTIYF. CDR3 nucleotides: TGTGCCAGCAGCCCCGGACAGGTCTCTGGAAACACCATATATTTT.

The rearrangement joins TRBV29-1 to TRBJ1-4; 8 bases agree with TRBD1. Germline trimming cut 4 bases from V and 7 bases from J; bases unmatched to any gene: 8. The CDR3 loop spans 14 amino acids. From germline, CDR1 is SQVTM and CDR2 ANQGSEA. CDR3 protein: CSVGGDRGGEKLFF. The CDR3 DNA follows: TGCAGCGTTGGGGGTGACAGGGGCGGTGAAAAACTGTTTTTT.

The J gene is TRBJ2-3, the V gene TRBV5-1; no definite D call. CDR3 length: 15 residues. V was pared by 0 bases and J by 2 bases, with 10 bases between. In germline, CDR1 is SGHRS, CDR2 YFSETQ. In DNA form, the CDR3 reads TGCGCCAGCAGCTTGGAATCACTCCTCACAGATACGCAGTATTTT. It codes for CASSLESLLTDTQYF.

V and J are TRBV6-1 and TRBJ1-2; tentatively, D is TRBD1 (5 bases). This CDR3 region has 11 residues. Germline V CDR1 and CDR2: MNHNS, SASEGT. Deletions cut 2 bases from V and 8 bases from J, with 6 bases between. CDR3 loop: CASSERTGYTF. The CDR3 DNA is TGTGCCAGCAGTGAACGGACAGGCTACACCTTC.

The CDR3 nucleotides are TGTGCCAGCAGTCCCCTTGTAGAGACAGGGGTCTTCAATGAGCAGTTCTTC. Protein sequence: CASSPLVETGVFNEQFF. The chain links TRBV27 to TRBJ2-1, with TRBD1 identical over 8 bases. CDR1 is MNHEY and CDR2 is SMNVEV in the germline V gene (reference sequence). V lost 5 bases, J lost 6 bases, and 15 bases stayed unmatched. The CDR3 is 17 residues long.

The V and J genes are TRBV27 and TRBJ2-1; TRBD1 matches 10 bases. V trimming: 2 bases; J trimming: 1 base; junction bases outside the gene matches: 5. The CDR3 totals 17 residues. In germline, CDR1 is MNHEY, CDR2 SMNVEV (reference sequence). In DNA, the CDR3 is TGTGCCAGCAGTTTAGGGACAGGGGTGCCTTCCTACAATGAGCAGTTCTTC. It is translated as CASSLGTGVPSYNEQFF.

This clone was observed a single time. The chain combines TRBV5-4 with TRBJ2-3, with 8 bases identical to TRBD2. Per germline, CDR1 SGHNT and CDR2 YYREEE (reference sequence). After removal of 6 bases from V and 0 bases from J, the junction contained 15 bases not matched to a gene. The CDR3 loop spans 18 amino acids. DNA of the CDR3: TGTGCCAGCACCCGGTTAACTAGCGGCTCTGCTAGCACAGATACGCAGTATTTT. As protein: CASTRLTSGSASTDTQYF.

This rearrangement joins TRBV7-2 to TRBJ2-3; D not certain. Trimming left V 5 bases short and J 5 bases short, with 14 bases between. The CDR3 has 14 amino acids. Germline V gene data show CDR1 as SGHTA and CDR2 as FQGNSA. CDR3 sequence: CASSVGGAQDTQYF. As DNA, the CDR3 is TGTGCCAGCAGCGTCGGCGGAGCCCAAGATACGCAGTATTTT.

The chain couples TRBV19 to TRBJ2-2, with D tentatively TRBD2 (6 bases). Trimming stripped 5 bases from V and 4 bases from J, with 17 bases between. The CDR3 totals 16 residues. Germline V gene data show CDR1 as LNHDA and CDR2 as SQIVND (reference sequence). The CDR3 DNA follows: TGTGCCAGTAGTCGGGGTTTCCGGGGGATCACCGGGGAGCTGTTTTTT. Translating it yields CASSRGFRGITGELFF. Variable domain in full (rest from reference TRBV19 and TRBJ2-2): DGGITQSPKYLFRKEGQNVTLSCEQNLNHDAMYWYRQDPGQGLRLIYYSQIVNDFQKGDIAEGYSVSREKKESFPLTVTSAQKNPTAFYLCASSRGFRGITGELFFGEGSRLTVL.

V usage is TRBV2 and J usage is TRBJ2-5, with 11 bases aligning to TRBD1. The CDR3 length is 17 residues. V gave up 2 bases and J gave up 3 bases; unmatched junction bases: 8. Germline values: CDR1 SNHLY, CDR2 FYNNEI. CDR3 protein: CASSEFWTGGVEETQYF. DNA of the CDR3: TGTGCCAGCAGTGAATTTTGGACAGGGGGCGTCGAAGAGACCCAGTACTTC.

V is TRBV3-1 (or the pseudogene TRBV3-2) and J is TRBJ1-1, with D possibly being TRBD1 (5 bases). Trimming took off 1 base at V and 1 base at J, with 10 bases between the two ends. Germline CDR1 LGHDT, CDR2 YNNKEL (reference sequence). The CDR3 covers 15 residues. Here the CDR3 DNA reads TGTGCCAGCAGCCAAGTGGGGGGAGAGAACACTGAAGCTTTCTTT. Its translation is CASSQVGGENTEAFF.

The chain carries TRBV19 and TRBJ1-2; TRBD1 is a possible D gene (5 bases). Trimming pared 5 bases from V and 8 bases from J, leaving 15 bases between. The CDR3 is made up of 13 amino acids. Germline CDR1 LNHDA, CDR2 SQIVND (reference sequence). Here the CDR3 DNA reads TGTGCCAGTAGTCCATCGTGGGGCGAGGGCTACACCTTC. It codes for CASSPSWGEGYTF.